The clone carrying this T cell receptor beta chain was seen ten or more times. What it binds is unknown. Bone marrow was sampled from every patient at the time of active disease. The library was built from about 370 ng RNA with molecular barcoded adaptors for alpha/delta and beta/gamma chains. Each CDR3 protein gets one entry after TCRdb re-called the reads with MiXCR. The sample consists of roughly 38,000 distinct CDR3 sequences, over 10% of them appearing once. V was clipped by 5 bases and J by 5 bases; unmatched bases: 3. Per germline, CDR1 MNHEY and CDR2 SVGAGI. This CDR3 region has 13 residues. The data originate from a study of read filtering for tumor transcriptome and immune sequencing. Study-wide context: Revised staging placed eight or nine patients in R-ISS I, over 15 in II, 6 or 7 in III. Transcriptome libraries were built from DNase-treated RNA.

Study findings and constraints: Compared with RNA-seq, IR-seq gave much higher clonotype depth and reliability.

Material: a population of CD138-negative cells sorted from bone marrow. The receptor was isolated from a donor aged 40 or older with multiple myeloma. The chain combines TRBV6-5 with TRBJ2-4; 7 positions match TRBD2. The chain's CDR3 is CASSERDQNIQYF. CDR3 nucleotides: TGTGCCAGCAGTGAGCGGGACCAAAACATTCAGTACTTC.